This paragraph reports one T cell receptor (beta chain). J gave up 5 bases and V 5 bases, and 8 bases lay outside the gene matches. The CDR3 runs 14 residues. Germline lookup yields CDR1 SGHRS and CDR2 YFSETQ. The source of the sample is a study of blood T cell repertoires in COVID-19. In the original analysis: Reference gene primers were amplified, and this amplification served to estimate nucleated cell counts. Repertoires were generated with immunoSEQ multiplex PCR, while TCRdb's copy carries only in-frame clones and drops some. V and J calls and clone size follow that table, whereas D and trimming were derived from the DNA. The table includes 25,000 to 30,000 clones, 85% to 90% detected once.

This TCR came from a human donor in a cohort sampled during active COVID-19. The donor label of this sample is uncertain. The chain uses TRBV5-1 and TRBJ2-5; TRBD1 matches 8 bases. The sample taken for sequencing was peripheral blood. CDR3 coding DNA: TGCGCCAGCAGAAAAGGGACAGGCGGGGAGACCCAGTACTTC. This sequence encodes CASRKGTGGETQYF.